The sample holds a few counts of the clone carrying this TCR beta chain. This record comes from a study of identical twins. Each CDR3 protein gets one entry after TCRdb re-called the 5' RACE reads with MiXCR. Among a few hundred thousand distinct CDR3 sequences, roughly 18% were seen once, and the ten largest hold approximately 12%. The sequenced sample consisted of naive T cells sorted from blood. The clonotype comes from a man aged 50-59 years in good health.

The CDR3 loop is CSARDNPGVLGELFF. Here the CDR3 DNA reads TGCAGTGCTAGAGATAATCCCGGGGTATTGGGGGAGCTGTTTTTT. The chain combines TRBV20-1 with TRBJ2-2; D perhaps matches TRBD2 (5 bases). Germline V lookup: CDR1 DFQATT, CDR2 SNEGSKA (reference sequence). V lost 0 bases and J 8 bases, leaving 16 bases between the germline ends. The CDR3 consists of 15 residues.